This T cell receptor beta chain emerged from a study of T cells after yellow fever vaccination. Study findings and constraints: Clones that expanded after primary vaccination mostly reappeared after the booster (just over 95% CD4, around 87% CD8). A small share of clonotypes appeared in both CD4 and CD8 compartments. The secondary response was weaker, and its peak arrived faster, on day 5 versus 15.

UMIs were added to TCR cDNA along with a universal primer site when it was made by 5'RACE template switching. TCRdb re-called the 5' RACE reads with MiXCR, one entry per CDR3 protein. The sample lists a few hundred thousand distinct CDR3 sequences, around 3.9% occurring once. This clonotype occurred many times. Its antigen is as yet unknown. V lost 3 bases and J 7 bases, leaving 7 bases between the germline ends. The CDR3 covers 11 residues. Per the germline V gene, CDR1 is DFQATT and CDR2 is SNEGSKA (reference sequence). This receptor was identified in a man between 18 and 35 years old who received the YFV17D yellow fever vaccine. The source was PBMCs, collected 5 days after the yellow fever booster vaccination. This chain links TRBV20-1 with TRBJ2-1; D gene unclear. The CDR3 DNA sequence: TGCAGTGCTAGCCCCTGGAATGAGCAGTTCTTC. It translates to CSASPWNEQFF.